The following is a T cell receptor (beta chain) sequence with its context. This clonotype showed up just a few times. Its target antigen remains unknown. The sample holds no much larger clone one base away, and base qualities are not on file. Taken from the germline V gene, the CDR1 and CDR2 loops are SQVTM and ANQGSEA. Spanning cysteine to phenylalanine, the CDR3 consists of 17 amino acids. This entry keeps only the CDR3 DNA: 51 bases, framed from base 1. V is pared back by 2 bases and J by 0 bases, with 17 bases lying between the germline termini. The data are from a study of T-cell reconstitution after alpha-beta-depleted transplantation in children (dated by TCRdb to about 2016). Broadly, across the study: Using TCR repertoire profiling, the study followed T-cell immune reconstitution in a quantitative way in children after TCRalphabeta/CD19-depleted allogeneic hematopoietic cell transplantation.

Results and caveats for the whole study, not just this receptor: The apparently early alphabetaT-cell count recovery about two months after transplant was reportedly dependent on only several hundred rapidly expanded clones derived from non-depleted graft cells. The high TCRbeta diversity at day 60 in some patients was ascribed to recipient T cells and intrathymic progenitors that had survived conditioning. Hyperexpanded clone frequencies declined over subsequent months; after one year, T-cell counts and TCRbeta diversity were mostly attributed to newly produced T cells.

Interpreted using the paper, the treatment or condition label stands for: allogeneic hematopoietic cell transplantation with graft depleted of TCRalphabeta T cells and CD19 B cells. The children who served as transplant recipients had been given grafts of TCRalphabeta/CD19-depleted allogeneic hematopoietic cells. The library was made by PCR. The listed sequencing device is Illumina HiSeq 2500. To normalize quantification of the TCRbeta repertoire, the TCR libraries were built with molecular barcoding that relied on unique molecular identifiers. TCRdb itself trimmed the public reads at Q25 with fastp, ran MiXCR and retained productive beta chains. For every CDR3 protein sequence, its rows merge into one entry that carries the most common genes and DNA. Within this sample are roughly 490,000 distinct CDR3 sequences, with over 10% of them counted one time only. The ten biggest clones cover 14% of the sample.

The rearrangement joined TRBV29-1 to TRBJ1-3, with the identity of the D gene unclear. This TCR derives from a female patient aged 2-9 years who had a stem cell transplant for aplastic anemia, so the T cells may come from the graft donor. The sample in question was PBMCs, mostly from graft donor cells, obtained 180 days after TCRalphabeta/CD19-depleted stem cell transplant. The nucleotides read TGCAGCGTTGAAACCCGCCCTTTTTTGGGCTCTGGAAACACCATATATTTT. This sequence encodes CSVETRPFLGSGNTIYF.